These 32 T cell receptor beta chains were sequenced from one sample in a study of STAT3 mutations in large granular lymphocyte leukemia. Only in-frame clones appear in the TCRdb table, and some are missing; sequencing was by immunoSEQ multiplex PCR. Here the sample spans about 10,000 clones, roughly 91% being singletons. The study's findings and limits: At least one immunodominant TCR beta clonotype appeared in every T-cell large granular lymphocyte leukemia patient.

What these receptors recognize is not known. The sequenced sample consisted of peripheral blood mononuclear cells. The source is a man between 60 and 75 years old with T-cell large granular lymphocyte leukemia. Some clones in this sample may be carry-over from other donors' samples.

The V call is TRBV5-1, the J call TRBJ2-1; D gene unclear. CDR1 is SGHRS, CDR2 YFSETQ, per germline. The CDR3 spans 12 residues. With 0 bases removed from V and 9 bases from J, the gap between germline ends came to 7 bases. The DNA for the CDR3 is TGCGCCAGCAGCTTGGATACCGGTGAGCAGTTCTTC. It is translated as CASSLDTGEQFF.

This chain uses TRBV6-5 with TRBJ2-5, with D possibly called TRBD1 or TRBD2 (5 bases each). With 6 bases removed from V and 5 bases from J, the gap between germline ends came to 19 bases. The CDR3 is 15 residues long. Germline-derived CDR1 and CDR2 are MNHEY and SVGAGI. CDR3 in amino acids: CASRPGTEVRETQYF. In nucleotides, the CDR3 is TGTGCCAGCAGACCCGGGACGGAGGTTAGGGAGACCCAGTACTTC.

In its sample, this clone was seen once. V usage is TRBV19 and J usage is TRBJ1-3; a weak D match, TRBD1 (6 bases). Deletions cut 10 bases from V and 0 bases from J, with 13 bases between. The CDR3 has 14 residues. Germline V gene data show CDR1 as LNHDA and CDR2 as SQIVND (reference sequence). This chain's CDR3 is CAITRTDSGNTIYF. CDR3 coding DNA: TGTGCCATCACTCGGACAGACTCTGGAAACACCATATATTTT.

This clone was counted a single time. J is TRBJ2-2 and V is TRBV9; 11 nucleotides line up with TRBD2. The CDR3 totals 15 residues. The germline CDR1 and CDR2 sequences are SGDLS and YYNGEE. V gave up 0 bases and J gave up 6 bases; unmatched junction bases: 1. CDR3 loop: CASSVVTSGAGELFF. The CDR3 coding sequence is TGTGCCAGCAGCGTAGTGACTAGCGGGGCCGGGGAGCTGTTTTTT.

V usage is TRBV27 and J usage is TRBJ2-3; 9 bases map to TRBD2. CDR1 MNHEY and CDR2 SMNVEV come from the germline V gene (reference sequence). CDR3 size: 13 residues. V lost 4 bases, J lost 6 bases, and 2 bases stayed unmatched. The CDR3 region is CASSSRGGDTQYF. The CDR3 DNA reads as TGTGCCAGCAGTTCGCGGGGGGGGGATACGCAGTATTTT.

For the CDR3, the DNA is TGCGCCAGCAGCCTAGGGACTAGCGGGAGAGCAGATACGCAGTATTTT. Protein product: CASSLGTSGRADTQYF. The chain is built from TRBV5-1 and TRBJ2-3, with 14 bases fitting TRBD2. The CDR3 is 16 amino acids. V lost 4 bases, J lost 4 bases, and 5 bases stayed unmatched. CDR1 SGHRS and CDR2 YFSETQ come from the germline V gene.

This rearrangement joins TRBV5-1 to TRBJ1-6; the D gene is possibly TRBD1 (5 bases). V dropped 0 bases and J dropped 8 bases, with 9 bases sitting between them. There are 14 residues in the CDR3. Germline CDR1 reads SGHRS; CDR2 reads YFSETQ. CDR3 nucleotides: TGCGCCAGCAGCTTGGGGGACGGGTATTCACCCCTCCACTTT. Translating gives CASSLGDGYSPLHF.

A word on this clone: The missing conserved phenylalanine or tryptophan at the end of this CDR3 makes a read error likely. The limits of the CDR3 on the DNA are not certain, so only TCRdb's listed CDR3 is given. The genes are TRBV28 and TRBJ2-3; TRBD2 reflects the table's D call only, with no check against the DNA. Germline assignment: CDR1 MDHEN and CDR2 SYDVKM. The CDR3 is 16 residues long, ends included. This CDR3 reads CASSPRTSSVDPPRYI.

The chain has TRBV9 and TRBJ2-7; TRBD2 aligns across 11 bases. Germline V lookup: CDR1 SGDLS, CDR2 YYNGEE. The CDR3 runs 15 residues. With 2 bases clipped from V and 5 bases from J, the junction kept 6 bases outside the gene matches. DNA of the CDR3: TGTGCCAGCAGCGTTCTAGCGGGAGGTCGCGACGAGCAGTACTTC. It specifies CASSVLAGGRDEQYF.

The J gene is TRBJ2-7, the V gene TRBV28; a possible D gene is TRBD1 (7 bases). The germline V and J ends were trimmed by 10 bases and 6 bases, with 13 bases remaining between them. CDR3 length: 11 amino acids. The germline gives CDR1 MDHEN, CDR2 SYDVKM. The CDR3 reads CATRGAPEQYF. The DNA of the CDR3 is TGTGCCACCAGGGGGGCCCCCGAGCAGTACTTC.

This rearrangement joins TRBV7-2 to TRBJ2-7; 9 nucleotides line up with TRBD1. Per germline, CDR1 SGHTA and CDR2 FQGNSA. The CDR3 runs to 14 residues. V lost 5 bases, J lost 4 bases, and 6 bases stayed unmatched. The CDR3 protein is CASSVGTGYYEQYF. The DNA for the CDR3 is TGTGCCAGCAGCGTCGGGACAGGGTATTACGAGCAGTACTTC.

The chain is built from TRBV9 and TRBJ2-2; 13 nucleotides match TRBD2. Germline-derived CDR1 and CDR2 are SGDLS and YYNGEE. The CDR3 is 16 amino acids. Trimming at V came to 0 bases and at J to 5 bases, leaving 1 base not matched to a gene. The CDR3 DNA follows: TGTGCCAGCAGCGTAGGGGGACTAGCGGGAACCGGGGAGCTGTTTTTT. This sequence encodes CASSVGGLAGTGELFF.

V is TRBV15 and J is TRBJ2-5, with a tentative D call TRBD1 (5 bases). V was trimmed by 2 bases and J by 3 bases, leaving 19 bases between them. CDR3 size: 17 residues. Germline CDR1 is LNHNV and CDR2 is YYDKDF (reference sequence). The CDR3 loop reads CATSRFPPRGNEETQYF. CDR3 sequence (DNA): TGTGCCACCAGCAGATTCCCCCCAAGGGGAAACGAAGAGACCCAGTACTTC.

As DNA, the CDR3 is TGTGCCAGCAGCCGTTGGAGCTACGAGCAGTACTTC. Its translation: CASSRWSYEQYF. This chain uses TRBV11-2 with TRBJ2-7; D gene unclear. This CDR3 contains 12 residues. With 5 bases removed from V and 3 bases from J, the gap between germline ends came to 8 bases. The germline V gene encodes CDR1 SGHAT and CDR2 FQNNGV. The whole variable domain, filled in from reference TRBV11-2 and TRBJ2-7, reads EAGVAQSPRYKIIEKRQSVAFWCNPISGHATLYWYQQILGQGPKLLIQFQNNGVVDDSQLPKDRFSAERLKGVDSTLKIQPAKLEDSAVYLCASSRWSYEQYFGPGTRLTVT.

This clone appeared a few times. The genes are TRBV19 and TRBJ2-3; weak D call: TRBD2 (6 bases). The germline V gene has CDR1 LNHDA and CDR2 SQIVND (reference sequence). V was clipped by 3 bases and J by 5 bases, with 12 bases between them. This CDR3 spans 14 amino acids. DNA for the CDR3: TGTGCCAGTAGTATCGACAGAGCGGGAGATACGCAGTATTTT. Amino acid sequence: CASSIDRAGDTQYF.

The chain carries TRBV6-1 and TRBJ1-2; a possible D gene is TRBD1 (5 bases). The CDR3 runs to 13 residues. Germline CDR1 reads MNHNS; CDR2 reads SASEGT. V was pared by 6 bases and J by 5 bases, with 13 bases between. CDR3 sequence (DNA): TGTGCCAGCAGACCACAGGTGGAATATGGCTACACCTTC. Its translation is CASRPQVEYGYTF.

This chain links TRBV4-1 with TRBJ2-7; 8 bases match TRBD1. This CDR3 comprises 13 residues. CDR1 and CDR2 (germline): MGHRA, YSYEKL. Trimming took 6 bases from V and 1 from J; bases not matched to a gene: 2. CDR3 region: CASRRTGSYEQYF. The CDR3 region has the DNA TGCGCCAGCAGACGGACAGGGTCCTACGAGCAGTACTTC.

The V and J genes are TRBV5-1 and TRBJ2-1, with TRBD2 matching 12 bases. The CDR3 consists of 16 residues. CDR1 and CDR2 from the germline V gene are SGHRS and YFSETQ. The junction had 0 bases not matched to a gene; V was cut back by 0 bases and J by 2 bases. CDR3 amino acids: CASSLGTSGAYNEQFF. The CDR3 region has the DNA TGCGCCAGCAGCTTGGGGACTAGCGGGGCCTACAATGAGCAGTTCTTC.

In its sample, this clone was seen once. The V and J genes are TRBV4-2 and TRBJ2-7; either TRBD1 or TRBD2 may fit D (5 bases each). The germline CDR1 and CDR2 sequences are LGHNA and YNFKEQ. The CDR3 extends over 18 amino acids. V shed 1 base and J shed 3 bases, with 22 bases lying between them. The CDR3 DNA sequence: TGTGCCAGCAGCCAAGGGTTGGGGCGCCCAGAGGGCATCTACGAGCAGTACTTC. Translation gives CASSQGLGRPEGIYEQYF.

This chain links TRBV5-1 with TRBJ2-7; unclear D gene. The V gene's germline CDR1 is SGHRS and CDR2 YFSETQ. V was shortened by 2 bases and J by 0 bases, with 12 bases between the two germline ends. The CDR3 has 15 residues. CDR3 DNA: TGCGCCAGCAGCTTTGGATTCGCGGACTCCTACGAGCAGTACTTC. Its translation is CASSFGFADSYEQYF.

The gene calls are TRBV28 and TRBJ2-7, with 9 bases aligning to TRBD1. CDR1 is MDHEN, CDR2 SYDVKM, per germline. There are 16 residues in the CDR3. Trimming at V came to 3 bases and at J to 6 bases, leaving 12 bases not matched to a gene. CDR3 loop: CASSLYSGTGYAEQYF. CDR3 DNA: TGTGCCAGCAGTTTGTACTCCGGGACAGGGTACGCCGAGCAGTACTTC.

The chain recombines TRBV9 with TRBJ2-3; 7 bases are shared with TRBD1. CDR3 length: 16 residues. Germline V gives CDR1 SGDLS, CDR2 YYNGEE. Germline trimming cut 0 bases from V and 6 bases from J; bases unmatched to any gene: 10. The CDR3 spells CASSVESGTVEDTQYF. The CDR3, as DNA: TGTGCCAGCAGCGTAGAATCTGGGACAGTAGAGGATACGCAGTATTTT.

V and J are TRBV7-2 and TRBJ2-3, with D perhaps being TRBD1 or TRBD2 (6 bases each). Trimming took off 3 bases at V and 4 bases at J, with 14 bases between the two ends. This CDR3 has 15 residues. From germline, CDR1 is SGHTA and CDR2 FQGNSA. CDR3 DNA sequence: TGTGCCAGCAGCTTTTGGGGGGCATCCCCAGATACGCAGTATTTT. This sequence encodes CASSFWGASPDTQYF. The full variable domain, with the rest looked up from reference TRBV7-2 and TRBJ2-3, is GAGVSQSPSNKVTEKGKDVELRCDPISGHTALYWYRQSLGQGLEFLIYFQGNSAPDKSGLPSDRFSAERTGGSVSTLTIQRTQQEDSAVYLCASSFWGASPDTQYFGPGTRLTVL.

V is TRBV28 and J is TRBJ2-3; D is perhaps TRBD1 or TRBD2 (5 bases each). V lost 7 bases to trimming and J lost 1 base, with 12 bases between them. The CDR3 is 14 amino acids. In germline, CDR1 is MDHEN, CDR2 SYDVKM. The CDR3 DNA sequence: TGTGCCAGCAATTGGCAGGGACGCACAGATACGCAGTATTTT. Encoded protein: CASNWQGRTDTQYF.

This rearrangement joins TRBV2 to TRBJ1-1; a weak D match, TRBD1 (5 bases). This CDR3 region has 14 residues. V shed 8 bases and J shed 1 base, with 14 bases lying between them. Germline V gene data show CDR1 as SNHLY and CDR2 as FYNNEI. CDR3 in DNA: TGTGCCAGCGGGAGGGACGGGCCGAACACTGAAGCTTTCTTT. Amino acids: CASGRDGPNTEAFF.

V gene TRBV28 combines with J gene TRBJ2-7, with a possible D match to TRBD2 (6 bases). The CDR3 extends over 15 amino acids. Trimming removed 8 bases from V and 2 bases from J, with 19 bases in between. Germline V gene data show CDR1 as MDHEN and CDR2 as SYDVKM. This CDR3 is CASLAGQRSPYEQYF. CDR3 sequence (DNA): TGTGCCAGCCTGGCGGGGCAAAGGAGTCCCTACGAGCAGTACTTC.

The V gene is TRBV19, the J gene TRBJ1-5, with 8 bases fitting TRBD1. Germline V gene data show CDR1 as LNHDA and CDR2 as SQIVND (reference sequence). The ends lost 5 bases at V and 0 bases at J; junction bases unmatched: 12. The CDR3 contains 18 residues. The CDR3 region has the DNA TGTGCCAGTAGTTCGACGATTAACAGGGGGTCTAGCAATCAGCCCCAGCATTTT. Protein sequence: CASSSTINRGSSNQPQHF.

The chain carries TRBV7-2 and TRBJ2-4; D perhaps matches TRBD2 (6 bases). This CDR3 has 12 amino acids. In germline, CDR1 is SGHTA, CDR2 FQGNSA. V was cut by 5 bases and J by 9 bases, with 11 bases left in between. The CDR3 spells CASSRDSSIQYF. In DNA, the CDR3 is TGTGCCAGCAGCCGGGACTCGAGCATTCAGTACTTC.

V usage is TRBV5-1 and J usage is TRBJ2-3; D unclear. In germline, CDR1 is SGHRS, CDR2 YFSETQ. The CDR3 contains 14 residues. V was cut by 4 bases and J by 2 bases, with 11 bases left in between. The CDR3 protein is CASSTTRSTDTQYF. The CDR3 region has the DNA TGCGCCAGCAGCACCACCCGTTCCACAGATACGCAGTATTTT. Using reference TRBV5-1 and TRBJ2-3 for the parts outside the CDR3, the full variable domain is KAGVTQTPRYLIKTRGQQVTLSCSPISGHRSVSWYQQTPGQGLQFLFEYFSETQRNKGNFPGRFSGRQFSNSRSEMNVSTLELGDSALYLCASSTTRSTDTQYFGPGTRLTVL.

The chain links TRBV5-1 to TRBJ2-5, with D maybe TRBD1 (6 bases). The ends were cut back, 0 bases at V and 5 bases at J, with 11 bases in the middle. This CDR3 comprises 14 residues. Germline V gives CDR1 SGHRS, CDR2 YFSETQ. DNA for the CDR3: TGCGCCAGCAGCTTGGGTGGCAGGGGCGAGACCCAGTACTTC. Translating it yields CASSLGGRGETQYF.

This chain links TRBV18 with TRBJ2-7; D possibly corresponds to TRBD1 (6 bases). The CDR3 sequence is 14 residues long. Per the germline V gene, CDR1 is KGHSH and CDR2 is LQKENI. V shed 2 bases and J shed 8 bases, with 16 bases lying between them. CDR3: CASSPYDAGGKQYF. The CDR3 DNA reads TGTGCCAGCTCACCATACGATGCTGGGGGCAAGCAGTACTTC.

The genes are TRBV5-1 and TRBJ1-2; D not resolved. Per the germline V gene, CDR1 is SGHRS and CDR2 is YFSETQ. Trimming shortened V by 0 bases and J by 3 bases, and 12 bases separated the two germline ends. This CDR3 region has 15 residues. The chain's CDR3 is CASSLVPGSDYGYTF. CDR3 coding DNA: TGCGCCAGCAGCTTGGTTCCGGGATCCGACTATGGCTACACCTTC.